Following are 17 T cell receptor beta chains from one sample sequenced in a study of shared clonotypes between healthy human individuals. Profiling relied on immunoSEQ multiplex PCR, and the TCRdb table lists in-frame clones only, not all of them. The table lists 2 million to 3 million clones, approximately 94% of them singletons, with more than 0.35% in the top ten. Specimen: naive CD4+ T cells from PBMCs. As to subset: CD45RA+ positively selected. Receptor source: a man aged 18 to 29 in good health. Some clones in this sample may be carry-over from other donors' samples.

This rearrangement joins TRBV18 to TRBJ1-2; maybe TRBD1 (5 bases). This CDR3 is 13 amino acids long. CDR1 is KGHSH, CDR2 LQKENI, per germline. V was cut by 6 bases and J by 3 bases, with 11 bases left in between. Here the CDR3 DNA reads TGTGCCAGCTCGGCGGGGGAGGACTATGGCTACACCTTC. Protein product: CASSAGEDYGYTF. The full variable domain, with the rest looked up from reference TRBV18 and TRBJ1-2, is NAGVMQNPRHLVRRRGQEARLRCSPMKGHSHVYWYRQLPEEGLKFMVYLQKENIIDESGMPKERFSAEFPKEGPSILRIQQVVRGDSAAYFCASSAGEDYGYTFGSGTRLTVV.

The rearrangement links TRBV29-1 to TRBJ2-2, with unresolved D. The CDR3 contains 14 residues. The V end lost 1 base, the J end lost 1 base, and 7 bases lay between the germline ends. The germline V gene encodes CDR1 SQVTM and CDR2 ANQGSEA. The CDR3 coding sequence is TGCAGCGTTGAAGTTGTCCAGAACACCGGGGAGCTGTTTTTT. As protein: CSVEVVQNTGELFF.

The CDR3, as DNA: TGTGCCAGCAGCTTGCCACGGACAGGGGGCCATGGCTACACCTTC. It codes for CASSLPRTGGHGYTF. V is TRBV5-6 and J is TRBJ1-2, with 11 bases aligning to TRBD1. CDR1 and CDR2 from the germline V gene are SGHDT and YYEEEE. CDR3 length: 15 residues. V was pared by 1 base and J by 6 bases, with 5 bases of the junction left unmatched. The full variable domain, completed using reference TRBV5-6 and TRBJ1-2, is DAGVTQSPTHLIKTRGQQVTLRCSPKSGHDTVSWYQQALGQGPQFIFQYYEEEERQRGNFPDRFSGHQFPNYSSELNVNALLLGDSALYLCASSLPRTGGHGYTFGSGTRLTVV.

The DNA for the CDR3 is TGTGCCAGCAGCTTAGCGCCCCCGGAGGGCAATCAGCCCCAGCATTTT. Encoded protein: CASSLAPPEGNQPQHF. The rearrangement uses TRBV7-9 and TRBJ1-5; D is unclear. Germline CDR1 SEHNR, CDR2 FQNEAQ (reference sequence). Trimming removed 0 bases at V and 2 bases at J, with 11 bases between. The CDR3 extends over 16 amino acids.

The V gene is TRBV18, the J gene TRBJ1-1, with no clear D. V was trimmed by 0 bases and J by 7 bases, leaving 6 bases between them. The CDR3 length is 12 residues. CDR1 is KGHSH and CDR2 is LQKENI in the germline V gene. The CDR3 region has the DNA TGTGCCAGCTCACCACCGATCCGTGAAGCTTTCTTT. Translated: CASSPPIREAFF.

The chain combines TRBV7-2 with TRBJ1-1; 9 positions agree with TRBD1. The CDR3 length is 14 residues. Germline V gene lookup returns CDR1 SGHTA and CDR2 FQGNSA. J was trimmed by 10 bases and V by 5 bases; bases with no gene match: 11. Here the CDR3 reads CASSTRDRAGGAFF. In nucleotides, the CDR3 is TGTGCCAGCAGCACCCGGGACAGGGCCGGCGGAGCTTTCTTT.

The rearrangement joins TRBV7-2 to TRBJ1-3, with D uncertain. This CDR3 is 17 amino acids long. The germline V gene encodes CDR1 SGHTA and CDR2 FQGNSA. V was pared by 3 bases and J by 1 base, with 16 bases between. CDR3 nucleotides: TGTGCCAGCAGCTTTTCCGGGAACAACCCTTCTGGAAACACCATATATTTT. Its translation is CASSFSGNNPSGNTIYF. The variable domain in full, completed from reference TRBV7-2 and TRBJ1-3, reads GAGVSQSPSNKVTEKGKDVELRCDPISGHTALYWYRQSLGQGLEFLIYFQGNSAPDKSGLPSDRFSAERTGGSVSTLTIQRTQQEDSAVYLCASSFSGNNPSGNTIYFGEGSWLTVV.

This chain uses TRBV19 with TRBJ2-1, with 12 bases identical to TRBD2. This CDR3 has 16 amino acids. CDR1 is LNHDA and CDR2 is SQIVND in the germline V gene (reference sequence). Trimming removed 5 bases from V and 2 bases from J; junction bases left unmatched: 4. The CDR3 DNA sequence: TGTGCCAGTAGTCCGCGGACTAGCGGGGCCTACAATGAGCAGTTCTTC. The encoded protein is CASSPRTSGAYNEQFF.

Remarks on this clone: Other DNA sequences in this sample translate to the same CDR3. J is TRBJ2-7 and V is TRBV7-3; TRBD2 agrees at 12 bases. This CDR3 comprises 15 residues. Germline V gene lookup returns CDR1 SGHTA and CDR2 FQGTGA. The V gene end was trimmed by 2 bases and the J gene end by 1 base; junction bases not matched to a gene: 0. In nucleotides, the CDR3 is TGTGCCAGCAGCTTACTAGCGGGAGGGTCCTACGAGCAGTACTTC. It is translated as CASSLLAGGSYEQYF.

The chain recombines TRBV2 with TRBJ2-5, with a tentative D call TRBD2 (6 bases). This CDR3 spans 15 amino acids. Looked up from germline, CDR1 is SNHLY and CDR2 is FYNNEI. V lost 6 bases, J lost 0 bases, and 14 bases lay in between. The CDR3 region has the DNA TGTGCCAGCAGCGTAAGGGACTGGTACCAAGAGACCCAGTACTTC. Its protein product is CASSVRDWYQETQYF.

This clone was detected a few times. CDR3 loop: CASNRQGVVNTEAFF. CDR3 in DNA: TGTGCCAGCAACAGACAGGGTGTGGTGAACACTGAAGCTTTCTTT. The chain carries TRBV7-9 and TRBJ1-1; TRBD1 matches 7 bases. After removal of 7 bases from V and 0 bases from J, the junction contained 8 bases not matched to a gene. This CDR3 has 15 amino acids. Germline CDR1 SEHNR, CDR2 FQNEAQ (reference sequence).

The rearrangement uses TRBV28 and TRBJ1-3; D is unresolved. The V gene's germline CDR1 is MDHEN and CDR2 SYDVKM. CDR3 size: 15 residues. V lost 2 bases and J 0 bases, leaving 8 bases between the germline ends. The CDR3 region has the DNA TGTGCCAGCAGTTTAATGGAGAGCTCTGGAAACACCATATATTTT. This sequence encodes CASSLMESSGNTIYF.

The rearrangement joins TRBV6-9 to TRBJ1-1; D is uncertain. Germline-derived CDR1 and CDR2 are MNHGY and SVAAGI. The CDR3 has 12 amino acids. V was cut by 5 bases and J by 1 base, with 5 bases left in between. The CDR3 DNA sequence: TGTGCCAGCAGTACGGGGAACACTGAAGCTTTCTTT. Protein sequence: CASSTGNTEAFF.

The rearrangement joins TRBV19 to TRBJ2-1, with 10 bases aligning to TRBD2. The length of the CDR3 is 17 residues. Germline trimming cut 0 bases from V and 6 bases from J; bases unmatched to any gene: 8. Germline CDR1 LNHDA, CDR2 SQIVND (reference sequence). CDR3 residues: CASSIDVRSGRANEQFF. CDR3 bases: TGTGCCAGTAGTATAGATGTAAGGAGCGGGAGGGCCAATGAGCAGTTCTTC.

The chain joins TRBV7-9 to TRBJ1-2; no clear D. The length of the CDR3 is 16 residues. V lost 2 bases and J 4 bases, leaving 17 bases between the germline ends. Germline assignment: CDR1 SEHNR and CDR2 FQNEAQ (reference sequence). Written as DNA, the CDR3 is TGTGCCAGCAGCTTAAGTCTCGGAGAGAACGTCTATGGCTACACCTTC. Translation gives CASSLSLGENVYGYTF.

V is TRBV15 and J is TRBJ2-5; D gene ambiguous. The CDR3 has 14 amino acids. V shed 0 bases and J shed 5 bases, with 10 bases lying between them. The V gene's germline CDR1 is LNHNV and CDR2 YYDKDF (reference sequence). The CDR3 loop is CATSRDVLGETQYF. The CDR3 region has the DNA TGTGCCACCAGCAGAGATGTATTAGGGGAGACCCAGTACTTC.

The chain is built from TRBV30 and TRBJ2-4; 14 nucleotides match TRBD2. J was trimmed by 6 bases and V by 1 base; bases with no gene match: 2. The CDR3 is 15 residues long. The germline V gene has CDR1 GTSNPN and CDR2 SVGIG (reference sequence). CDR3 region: CAWSAGTSGGNIQYF. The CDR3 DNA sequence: TGTGCCTGGAGTGCCGGGACTAGCGGGGGAAACATTCAGTACTTC.